The clone carrying this T cell receptor (beta chain) has at least ten counts. What it recognizes is unknown. V lost 4 bases and J lost 0, with 7 bases in between. The germline V gene encodes CDR1 SGHVS and CDR2 FQNEAQ. The CDR3 is 15 residues long. This sample is part of a study of T cell repertoires in cytomegalovirus infection. MiXCR, run by TCRdb on the reads, gives a single entry per CDR3 protein. The sample comprises 90,000 to 130,000 distinct CDR3 sequences, about 9.4% of which are singletons, and roughly 31% rests with the top ten. This receptor was taken from a human donor in good health (CMV status not recorded). Some clones in this sample may be carry-over from other donors' samples. The rearrangement joins TRBV7-8 to TRBJ2-6, with a tentative D call TRBD1 (5 bases). The sample comprised PBMCs, sequenced either directly or after in vitro stimulation (not recorded which). CDR3 sequence reads: CASSYTGSGANVLTF. The CDR3 nucleotides are TGTGCCAGCAGCTATACAGGCTCTGGGGCCAACGTCCTGACTTTC.